The TCR beta chain under discussion was sequenced for a study of Ad26.COV2.S vaccination and SARS-CoV-2 variants. Study findings and constraints: Substantial breadth was reportedly displayed by spike-specific CD8+ and CD4+ T cell responses after vaccination.

Treatment defined: roughly 19 received Ad26.COV2.S at low or high dose, single or two shots; 5 received placebo; per-sample allocation not given. Sampling happened 63 days after the first vaccine or placebo injection. Turning to this clone: The antigen remains undetermined.

The assay was immunoSEQ multiplex PCR, and TCRdb's table has in-frame clones only and misses some. The sample holds approximately 450,000 clones, 90% seen once. The origin of this receptor is a person aged 18 to 59 who received the Ad26.COV2.S COVID-19 vaccine or a placebo. This material consisted of peripheral blood, taken in a trial of Ad26.COV2.S vaccine versus placebo.

Written as DNA, the CDR3 is TGTGCCCCACAGGCGGGGCTAGCGGGAGGGCAAGAGACCCAGTACTTC. This encodes CAPQAGLAGGQETQYF. The V call is TRBV25-1, the J call TRBJ2-5; 12 nucleotides match TRBD2. The CDR3 has 16 amino acids. V was clipped by 11 bases and J by 2 bases; unmatched bases: 12. CDR1 and CDR2 (germline): MGHDK, SYGVNS.